These 19 T cell receptor beta chains came from one sample sequenced in a study of T cells in Graves' hyperthyroidism and ophthalmopathy. Amplification targeted TCR beta CDR3 regions from RNA transcripts. A set of HTBI primers served as the primers for a first-round RT-PCR of the TCR CDR3. TCRdb redid the calling of the multiplex PCR reads with MiXCR, one entry per CDR3 protein. The table includes roughly 700,000 distinct CDR3 sequences, around 15% detected once. Source material: blood. These receptors were obtained from a woman aged 18-29 years with Graves' hyperthyroidism.

The gene calls are TRBV30 and TRBJ2-5; 9 nucleotides align to TRBD1. In germline, CDR1 is GTSNPN, CDR2 SVGIG (reference sequence). Trimming took 1 base from V and 8 from J; bases not matched to a gene: 8. The CDR3 loop spans 14 amino acids. The chain's CDR3 is CAWSAGTGIDTQYF. The CDR3 nucleotides read TGTGCCTGGAGTGCGGGGACAGGGATAGACACCCAGTACTTC.

The table lists this clonotype with many counts. The V gene is TRBV12-3 or TRBV12-4, the J gene TRBJ2-3; tentatively, D is TRBD2 (6 bases). CDR3 length: 17 amino acids. With 6 bases removed from V and 3 bases from J, the gap between germline ends came to 22 bases. CDR3 nucleotides: TGTGCCAGCAGCGGCAGGGTAGCGGCCCTGGGGACAGATACGCAGTATTTT. Translated, it gives CASSGRVAALGTDTQYF.

This clonotype was detected only a few times. The chain recombines TRBV27 with TRBJ1-6; 8 bases are a match to TRBD1. In germline, CDR1 is MNHEY, CDR2 SMNVEV (reference sequence). Trimming took 5 bases from V and 11 from J; bases not matched to a gene: 8. The CDR3 extends over 14 amino acids. This CDR3 is CASSPTRGLPPLHF. For the CDR3, the DNA is TGTGCCAGCAGTCCAACCAGGGGGCTCCCACCCCTCCACTTT.

The sample holds a few counts of this clonotype. The V and J genes are TRBV27 and TRBJ1-5, with a possible D match to TRBD1 (5 bases). V was pared by 6 bases and J by 5 bases, with 14 bases between. The CDR3 consists of 14 residues. Germline CDR1 and CDR2: MNHEY and SMNVEV (reference sequence). The chain's CDR3 is CASSQGRGYQPQHF. The CDR3 bases are TGTGCCAGCAGCCAGGGCAGAGGGTATCAGCCCCAGCATTTT.

This clonotype has at least ten counts. V usage is TRBV28 and J usage is TRBJ2-1; 9 bases match TRBD2. Germline V gene lookup returns CDR1 MDHEN and CDR2 SYDVKM. After removal of 4 bases from V and 3 bases from J, the junction contained 7 bases not matched to a gene. This CDR3 comprises 16 residues. The CDR3 spells CASSSPSGIYYNEQFF. CDR3 DNA: TGTGCCAGCAGTTCGCCTAGCGGGATTTACTACAATGAGCAGTTCTTC. The full variable domain, completed using reference TRBV28 and TRBJ2-1, is DVKVTQSSRYLVKRTGEKVFLECVQDMDHENMFWYRQDPGLGLRLIYFSYDVKMKEKGDIPEGYSVSREKKERFSLILESASTNQTSMYLCASSSPSGIYYNEQFFGPGTRLTVL.

This clonotype has a handful of counts. The chain carries TRBV12-3 or TRBV12-4 and TRBJ2-4, with D uncertain. The CDR3 loop spans 14 amino acids. Trimming shortened V by 4 bases and J by 0 bases, and 7 bases separated the two germline ends. CDR3 nucleotide sequence: TGTGCCAGCAGTTCGACGGGAGCCAAAAACATTCAGTACTTC. Translated, it gives CASSSTGAKNIQYF.

This clonotype was picked up many times. The V and J genes are TRBV2 and TRBJ1-1, with TRBD1 matching 12 bases. The germline V gene has CDR1 SNHLY and CDR2 FYNNEI. CDR3 length equals 14 residues. The V gene end was trimmed by 6 bases and the J gene end by 5 bases; junction bases not matched to a gene: 4. In DNA, the CDR3 is TGTGCCAGCAGGAAGGGACAGGGGGCGACTGAAGCTTTCTTT. Its protein is CASRKGQGATEAFF.

This clonotype was seen a few times. CDR3 residues: CASSRGAIADNSPLHF. The CDR3 bases are TGTGCCAGCAGTAGGGGGGCGATTGCCGATAATTCACCCCTCCACTTT. The chain employs TRBV28 and TRBJ1-6, with D maybe TRBD1 (6 bases). CDR3 length: 16 amino acids. CDR1 MDHEN and CDR2 SYDVKM come from the germline V gene. V was trimmed by 5 bases and J by 5 bases, leaving 16 bases between them.

This clonotype was observed a handful of times. DNA of the CDR3: TGCGCCAGCAGCCAAGTCTTCAGGACTAGCGGGAACACCGGGGAGCTGTTTTTT. It is translated as CASSQVFRTSGNTGELFF. The chain links TRBV4-1 to TRBJ2-2, with 10 bases identical to TRBD2. Germline lookup yields CDR1 MGHRA and CDR2 YSYEKL. The CDR3 length is 18 residues. The ends lost 1 base at V and 1 base at J; junction bases unmatched: 6.

There are many counts of this clonotype. CDR3 region: CASSLAADGGDTEAFF. CDR3 in DNA: TGTGCCAGCAGCTTAGCAGCGGATGGGGGAGACACTGAAGCTTTCTTT. The genes are TRBV7-2 and TRBJ1-1, with TRBD1 as a possible D gene (5 bases). Per germline, CDR1 SGHTA and CDR2 FQGNSA. V was clipped by 0 bases and J by 3 bases, with 14 bases between them. The CDR3 spans 16 residues.

On this clonotype: Given a much more abundant clone one base away, this may be a read error. The rearrangement links TRBV7-2 to TRBJ2-1, with 11 bases aligning to TRBD1. This CDR3 is built from 17 residues. J gave up 3 bases and V 5 bases, and 9 bases lay outside the gene matches. Germline assignment: CDR1 SGHTA and CDR2 FQGNSA. CDR3 sequence: CASSQVHGTGGYNEQFF. In nucleotides, the CDR3 is TGTGCCAGCAGCCAGGTTCATGGGACAGGGGGCTACAATGAGCAGTTCTTC.

This clonotype was seen only a few times. V is TRBV7-2 and J is TRBJ1-2; unclear D gene. This CDR3 is built from 13 residues. V lost 10 bases and J 4 bases, leaving 16 bases between the germline ends. Germline CDR1 SGHTA, CDR2 FQGNSA. In nucleotides, the CDR3 is TGTGCCACCGAAGATGGGGTTATCTATGGCTACACCTTC. It yields the protein CATEDGVIYGYTF.

There are many counts of this clonotype. The gene calls are TRBV9 and TRBJ2-5; possibly TRBD2 for D (6 bases). The germline V gene encodes CDR1 SGDLS and CDR2 YYNGEE. Trimming stripped 5 bases from V and 4 bases from J, with 15 bases between. This CDR3 region has 14 residues. In DNA, the CDR3 is TGTGCCAGCAGTCCCATGGGAGGACCAGAGACCCAGTACTTC. Amino acids: CASSPMGGPETQYF.

This clonotype was counted a few times. This chain uses TRBV5-5 with TRBJ1-5; no definite D call. The CDR3 has 15 amino acids. Germline V gene sequence: CDR1 SGHKS, CDR2 YYEKEE (reference sequence). With 4 bases removed from V and 0 bases from J, the gap between germline ends came to 11 bases. CDR3 sequence: CASSPSLGSNQPQHF. CDR3 in DNA: TGTGCCAGCAGCCCCTCCCTGGGTAGCAATCAGCCCCAGCATTTT.

This chain connects TRBV24-1 to TRBJ2-1; D perhaps matches TRBD1 (6 bases). The V and J ends lost 6 bases and 6 bases respectively, with 17 bases between them. Germline V gene sequence: CDR1 KGHDR, CDR2 SFDVKD. This CDR3 has 15 residues. CDR3 region: CATSIQGPTGNEQFF. In DNA form, the CDR3 reads TGTGCCACCAGTATTCAGGGGCCTACTGGCAATGAGCAGTTCTTC.

The CDR3 region has the DNA TGTGCCAGCAGCCCCTTCAGGAGCTCCTACAATGAGCAGTTCTTC. As protein: CASSPFRSSYNEQFF. The chain employs TRBV7-2 and TRBJ2-1; D is uncertain. V gave up 5 bases and J gave up 0 bases, with 11 bases separating them. Germline CDR1 SGHTA, CDR2 FQGNSA. The CDR3 is made up of 15 amino acids.

The V and J genes are TRBV15 and TRBJ2-5; D gene ambiguous. Germline assignment: CDR1 LNHNV and CDR2 YYDKDF (reference sequence). The V end was cut by 1 base, the J end by 4 bases, with 10 bases between. This CDR3 contains 14 residues. The DNA for the CDR3 is TGTGCCACCAGCAGAGTGGGTCACGGAGAGACCCAGTACTTC. Its protein product is CATSRVGHGETQYF.

This clonotype has at least ten counts. V usage is TRBV19 and J usage is TRBJ1-1; D might be TRBD1 (5 bases). Germline V gene data show CDR1 as LNHDA and CDR2 as SQIVND (reference sequence). V lost 4 bases and J lost 3, with 6 bases in between. The CDR3 loop spans 12 amino acids. The CDR3 here is CASSRQYTEAFF. In DNA form, the CDR3 reads TGTGCCAGTAGTAGACAGTACACTGAAGCTTTCTTT.

Ten or more counts support this clonotype. DNA of the CDR3: TGTGCCAGCAGTAGAGGACTAGCCCCCGAGCAGTACTTC. Its translation: CASSRGLAPEQYF. The V and J genes are TRBV6-5 and TRBJ2-7; 8 positions match TRBD2. The length of the CDR3 is 13 residues. V lost 5 bases to trimming and J lost 6 bases; unmatched junction nucleotides: 6. Germline V gene sequence: CDR1 MNHEY, CDR2 SVGAGI.